The next 9 T cell receptor beta chains were all read from a single sample in a study of OX40 agonist ivuxolimab in advanced cancers. The table came from immunoSEQ multiplex PCR; TCRdb's copy has only in-frame clones and leaves some out. The sample contains around 61,000 clones, around 92% of which appear only once. Sequenced material: CD4+ or CD8+ T cells sorted from blood, taken in a trial of the OX40 agonist ivuxolimab. The receptors derive from an adult with an advanced solid tumor such as melanoma, head and neck, liver or kidney cancer.

This chain joins TRBV7-8 and TRBJ1-5; D unclear. Germline CDR1 SGHVS, CDR2 FQNEAQ. The germline V and J ends were trimmed by 7 bases and 3 bases, with 13 bases remaining between them. CDR3 length: 14 residues. The DNA of the CDR3 is TGTGCCAGCACCCCGCGCGGGCCCAATCAGCCCCAGCATTTT. Its protein product is CASTPRGPNQPQHF.

This chain connects TRBV27 to TRBJ2-1; the match to TRBD2 covers 9 bases. CDR1 is MNHEY, CDR2 SMNVEV, per germline (reference sequence). There are 16 residues in the CDR3. J gave up 7 bases and V 2 bases, and 9 bases lay outside the gene matches. CDR3 loop: CASSLGREGLGNEQFF. The DNA for the CDR3 is TGTGCCAGCAGTTTAGGGCGGGAGGGCCTCGGGAATGAGCAGTTCTTC.

CDR3 amino acids: CASSGLEETQYF. In DNA form, the CDR3 reads TGTGCCAGCAGCGGACTCGAAGAGACCCAGTACTTC. The chain combines TRBV9 with TRBJ2-5; D unclear. The V end lost 3 bases, the J end lost 3 bases, and 6 bases lay between the germline ends. Germline CDR1 SGDLS, CDR2 YYNGEE. CDR3 length equals 12 residues.

The CDR3 DNA reads as TGTGCCAGCAGTTACTCTGGCAGGGTTGGTTCACCCCTCCACTTT. Translated, it gives CASSYSGRVGSPLHF. The V call is TRBV6-5, the J call TRBJ1-6, with D possibly matching TRBD1 (5 bases). Germline V lookup: CDR1 MNHEY, CDR2 SVGAGI. The length of the CDR3 is 15 residues. V was shortened by 0 bases and J by 9 bases, with 12 bases between the two germline ends.

For the CDR3, the DNA is TGTGCCAGCAGTTATTCGGGACAGGGGTGGACTGAAGCTTTCTTT. Its translation: CASSYSGQGWTEAFF. This chain uses TRBV6-5 with TRBJ1-1; TRBD1 matches at 10 bases. Trimming removed 3 bases from V and 5 bases from J; junction bases left unmatched: 6. The CDR3 runs to 15 residues. The germline CDR1 and CDR2 sequences are MNHEY and SVGAGI.

The J gene is TRBJ1-2, the V gene TRBV30, with D possibly matching TRBD1 (6 bases). V dropped 2 bases and J dropped 2 bases, with 15 bases sitting between them. CDR1 and CDR2 (germline): GTSNPN, SVGIG (reference sequence). The CDR3 contains 15 residues. CDR3 coding DNA: TGTGCCTGGAGTCCAGGGCACAGGGCCAACTATGGCTACACCTTC. This codes for CAWSPGHRANYGYTF.

The gene calls are TRBV11-1 and TRBJ1-1; D not resolved. The V gene's germline CDR1 is SGHAT and CDR2 FQDESV (reference sequence). V was pared by 5 bases and J by 6 bases, with 13 bases between. The CDR3 spans 13 residues. CDR3 amino acids: CASSHPPRAEAFF. The CDR3 nucleotides are TGTGCCAGCAGCCACCCCCCTCGGGCTGAAGCTTTCTTT.

CDR3 DNA: TGTGCCAGTAGACGACAGGAGGGGTCCTATAATTCACCCCTCCACTTT. Its protein product is CASRRQEGSYNSPLHF. The V gene is TRBV19, the J gene TRBJ1-6; tentatively, D is TRBD1 (6 bases). CDR3 length: 16 amino acids. Germline assignment: CDR1 LNHDA and CDR2 SQIVND (reference sequence). Trimming stripped 6 bases from V and 1 base from J, with 13 bases between. Complete variable domain (other parts from reference TRBV19 and TRBJ1-6): DGGITQSPKYLFRKEGQNVTLSCEQNLNHDAMYWYRQDPGQGLRLIYYSQIVNDFQKGDIAEGYSVSREKKESFPLTVTSAQKNPTAFYLCASRRQEGSYNSPLHFGNGTRLTVT.

This rearrangement joins TRBV30 to TRBJ1-2, with D hard to call. This CDR3 region has 12 residues. The germline gives CDR1 GTSNPN, CDR2 SVGIG (reference sequence). Trimming took 0 bases from V and 2 from J, leaving 4 bases between them. The CDR3 DNA sequence: TGTGCCTGGAGTGTTCTGAACTATGGCTACACCTTC. Translated, it gives CAWSVLNYGYTF.